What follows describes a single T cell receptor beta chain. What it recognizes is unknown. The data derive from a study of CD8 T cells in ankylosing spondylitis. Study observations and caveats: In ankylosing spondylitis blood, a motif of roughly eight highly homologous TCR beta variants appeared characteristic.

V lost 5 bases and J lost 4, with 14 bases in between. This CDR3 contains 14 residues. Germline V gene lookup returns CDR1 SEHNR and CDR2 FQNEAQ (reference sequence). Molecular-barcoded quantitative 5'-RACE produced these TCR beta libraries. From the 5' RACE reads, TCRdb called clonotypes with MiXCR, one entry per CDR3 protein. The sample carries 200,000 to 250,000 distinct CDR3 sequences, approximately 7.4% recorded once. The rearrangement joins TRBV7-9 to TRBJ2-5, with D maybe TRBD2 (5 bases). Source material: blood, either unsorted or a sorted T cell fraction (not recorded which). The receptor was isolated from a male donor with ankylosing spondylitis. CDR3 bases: TGTGCCAGCAGCCCCCTCCGGGAAGCAGAGACCCAGTACTTC. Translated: CASSPLREAETQYF.